The 6 T cell receptor beta chains reported below all come from one sample, sequenced in a study of blood T cell repertoires in COVID-19 (dated by TCRdb to 2020 to 2021). Receptor amplification or capture employed the immunoSEQ multiplex PCR assay. TCRdb mirrors the immuneACCESS table, restricted to in-frame sequences. Some clones are absent from its copies; in checked studies, under half trace to an unresolved V gene, and the reason for the others is unknown. This sample has around 480,000 clones in its table, and about nine tenths of those were observed once. The top ten constitute 0.7% of the sample. The sequenced sample was PBMCs or T cells enriched from blood (not recorded which). These receptors all come from a woman younger than 35 who had recovered from COVID-19.

The V gene is TRBV5-1, the J gene TRBJ1-1; 7 nucleotides agree with TRBD1. Looked up from germline, CDR1 is SGHRS and CDR2 is YFSETQ. Trimming removed 5 bases from V and 1 base from J; junction bases left unmatched: 2. The CDR3 totals 13 residues. CDR3 residues: CASRTGSNTEAFF. In DNA form, the CDR3 reads TGCGCCAGCAGGACAGGGTCGAACACTGAAGCTTTCTTT.

This chain uses TRBV9 with TRBJ1-2, with D perhaps TRBD1 (5 bases). This CDR3 has 13 amino acids. V was cut by 3 bases and J by 2 bases, with 8 bases left in between. Germline loops: CDR1 SGDLS, CDR2 YYNGEE. Written as DNA, the CDR3 is TGTGCCAGCAGCGAGGACACAAACTATGGCTACACCTTC. Protein product: CASSEDTNYGYTF.

V gene TRBV9 combines with J gene TRBJ2-2, with unresolved D. The germline CDR1 and CDR2 sequences are SGDLS and YYNGEE. The V end was cut by 0 bases, the J end by 3 bases, with 9 bases between. This CDR3 region has 15 residues. CDR3 coding DNA: TGTGCCAGCAGCGTAGGCACCTCGGACACCGGGGAGCTGTTTTTT. As protein: CASSVGTSDTGELFF. The whole variable domain, filled in from reference TRBV9 and TRBJ2-2, reads DSGVTQTPKHLITATGQRVTLRCSPRSGDLSVYWYQQSLDQGLQFLIQYYNGEERAKGNILERFSAQQFPDLHSELNLSSLELGDSALYFCASSVGTSDTGELFFGEGSRLTVL.

The chain uses TRBV9 and TRBJ2-1; the match to TRBD2 covers 8 bases. Trimming removed 3 bases from V and 0 bases from J; junction bases left unmatched: 2. CDR1 and CDR2 from the germline V gene are SGDLS and YYNGEE. The CDR3 is 15 amino acids. In DNA form, the CDR3 reads TGTGCCAGCAGCGCGGGGGGGGCCTCCTACAATGAGCAGTTCTTC. Its protein product is CASSAGGASYNEQFF.

The CDR3 coding sequence is TGTGCCAGCAGTGAACCTAGCGGGGGAGGGGAGACCCAGTACTTC. It is translated as CASSEPSGGGETQYF. The chain recombines TRBV25-1 with TRBJ2-5, with TRBD2 matching 10 bases. Germline CDR1 and CDR2: MGHDK and SYGVNS. V lost 2 bases, J lost 5 bases, and 5 bases stayed unmatched. The CDR3 consists of 15 residues.

The rearrangement uses TRBV7-6 and TRBJ1-6, with unresolved D. V was cut by 1 base and J by 10 bases, with 8 bases left in between. The germline V gene has CDR1 SGHVS and CDR2 FNYEAQ. The CDR3 consists of 13 residues. The CDR3 spells CASSLGASSPLHF. CDR3 in DNA: TGTGCCAGCAGCTTAGGGGCCAGCTCACCCCTCCACTTT.